These T cell receptor beta chains were read from a single sample in a study of blood T cell repertoires in COVID-19. The repertoire was sequenced with immunoSEQ multiplex PCR; TCRdb's copy has only in-frame clones and lacks some. The table records under 500,000 clones, 87% of them present only once. The sequencing input was PBMCs or T cells enriched from blood (not recorded which). Every receptor here comes from a woman between 18 and 30 years old with acute COVID-19. Both conserved end residues are trimmed from each CDR3. The order of the fields is V gene, D gene, J gene, CDR3 protein. A D gene is named only where the DNA matches it firmly.

>TRBV27|TRBD2|TRBJ2-5
ASSYRGGQETQY
>TRBV9|NA|TRBJ1-4
ASSPSQGNEKLF
>TRBV5-4|NA|TRBJ1-1
ASSSLGTRGWEAF
>TRBV19|NA|TRBJ2-1
ASSIGPRGAPYNEQF
>TRBV5-6|TRBD1|TRBJ2-2
ASSLVQGAPHREELF
>TRBV30|NA|TRBJ1-6
AWSLVNSPLH
>TRBV28|NA|TRBJ2-2
ASSPNKWSVDTGELF
>TRBV24-1|TRBD2|TRBJ2-5
ATSDRLAGVKETQY
>TRBV6-5|NA|TRBJ1-2
ASNRPGVRGGYT
>TRBV6-6|TRBD1|TRBJ1-3
ASSLQGEVGNTIY
>TRBV9|NA|TRBJ1-3
ASSEQVVVSGNTIY
>TRBV2|NA|TRBJ1-5
ASSGTDVEQGGQPQH
>TRBV12-3/TRBV12-4|NA|TRBJ2-3
ASRLGPDTQY
>TRBV2|NA|TRBJ2-7
ASSESRSGEQY
>TRBV29-1|NA|TRBJ2-7
SVEMFSGKQYEQY
>TRBV13|TRBD1|TRBJ2-1
ASSLRGTGINEQF
>TRBV3-1/TRBV3-2|NA|TRBJ2-7
ASSQAPGHNYEQY
>TRBV27|NA|TRBJ1-2
ASRRWTGGEYGYT
>TRBV11-2|TRBD1|TRBJ1-2
ASSLERQGGGYT
>TRBV6-1|TRBD1|TRBJ2-3
ASSEESGTGADTQY
>TRBV6-5|TRBD1|TRBJ2-7
ASSWTGITYEQY
>TRBV28|NA|TRBJ2-5
ASSFEERRETQY
>TRBV9|TRBD2|TRBJ2-1
ASSAIAGASNEQF
>TRBV3-1/TRBV3-2|TRBD1|TRBJ2-3
ASSQLTGTFTDTQY
>TRBV28|TRBD2|TRBJ2-1
ASTPASGSNEQF
>TRBV9|TRBD1|TRBJ1-4
ASSPDREDEKLF
>TRBV7-2|TRBD1|TRBJ1-5
ASTQRTGTEPQH
>TRBV30|NA|TRBJ1-4
ASRKTDRFDEKLF
>TRBV6-6|NA|TRBJ1-4
ASSYFPGDNEKLF
>TRBV2|TRBD2|TRBJ2-3
ASSRTSGDGDTQY
>TRBV27|NA|TRBJ1-2
ASSLYARGELGYT
>TRBV6-1|NA|TRBJ1-6
ASSSTRVLSSPLH
>TRBV4-2|NA|TRBJ1-2
ASSQEQGLDYGYT
>TRBV4-1|TRBD2|TRBJ2-3
ASSRDYTDTQY
>TRBV15|NA|TRBJ2-7
ATSREENYRAYEQY
>TRBV6-2/TRBV6-3|NA|TRBJ1-1
ASSGDPPEAF
>TRBV4-3|TRBD2|TRBJ2-1
ASSQASGRSYNEQF
>TRBV15|TRBD1|TRBJ2-7
ATSTGTGIYEQY
>TRBV3-1/TRBV3-2|NA|TRBJ2-1
ASSQGSSYLNNEQF
>TRBV2|TRBD2|TRBJ2-3
ASILAASTDTQY
>TRBV28|TRBD1|TRBJ2-7
ASSLGGQGMGEQY
>TRBV6-1|NA|TRBJ1-6
ASSEVFRSGGSPLH
>TRBV27|NA|TRBJ2-7
ASSNPRTGRVEQY
>TRBV9|NA|TRBJ2-3
ASSVARGTSTDTQY
>TRBV7-2|TRBD1|TRBJ2-5
ASSLRQGSGETQY
>TRBV7-9|NA|TRBJ2-4
ASSLGGLNIQY
>TRBV3-1/TRBV3-2|NA|TRBJ1-2
ASSGKAGTDYGYT
>TRBV24-1|TRBD1|TRBJ2-2
ATSEDTGVLGELF
>TRBV20-1|NA|TRBJ1-2
SARELRGYT
>TRBV10-2|TRBD1|TRBJ1-1
ASSGQGASS
>TRBV5-3|NA|TRBJ2-7
ARSLQDLRKQY
>TRBV5-8|NA|TRBJ1-6
ASSFPAARSPLH
>TRBV6-5|NA|TRBJ1-6
ASSYSQGPNSPLH
>TRBV29-1|TRBD1|TRBJ2-7
SCRDRFYEQY